This TCR beta chain stems from a study of blood T cell repertoires in COVID-19. The method was immunoSEQ multiplex PCR; TCRdb's version includes in-frame clones alone and lacks a portion of them. The table lists about 15,000 clones, 87% of them singletons. The receptor was isolated from a human donor in a cohort sampled during active COVID-19. The sequenced sample consisted of peripheral blood.

The CDR3 reads CSVVAGVNEQFF. CDR3 nucleotides: TGCAGCGTTGTAGCGGGAGTCAATGAGCAGTTCTTC. The chain combines TRBV29-1 with TRBJ2-1; 9 bases are shared with TRBD2. The CDR3 consists of 12 residues. Germline V gene data show CDR1 as SQVTM and CDR2 as ANQGSEA. Trimming at V came to 4 bases and at J to 6 bases, leaving 1 base not matched to a gene.